Shown below are 24 T cell receptor beta chains from a single sample sequenced in a study of regulatory T cells in long-lasting Graves disease. For TCR beta, libraries came from iRepertoire HTBI primers and Arm-PCR of CDR3 regions. TCRdb fed the multiplex PCR reads into MiXCR, producing one record per CDR3 protein. The profile shows about 430,000 distinct CDR3 sequences, roughly 23% of them singletons. Specified time point: persistent/refractory GD, antithyroid drugs over 5 years with positive TRAb. The TCR library was made from RNA that had been extracted from PBMCs in TRIzol. The sequenced sample was peripheral blood mononuclear cells (PBMCs), obtained when the disease was refractory, from a patient treated with antithyroid drugs. The source of these receptors is a female donor with Graves disease.

The J gene is TRBJ2-3, the V gene TRBV28, with 8 bases aligning to TRBD1. After removal of 5 bases from V and 2 bases from J, the junction contained 6 bases not matched to a gene. The CDR3 consists of 15 residues. Germline CDR1 reads MDHEN; CDR2 reads SYDVKM. CDR3 sequence: CASSRDRSYTDTQYF. The CDR3 DNA reads TGTGCCAGCAGTCGGGACAGGTCATACACAGATACGCAGTATTTT.

This clonotype occurred a few times. This CDR3 reads CSASGSEVGNTEAFF. CDR3 nucleotides: TGCAGTGCTAGCGGCAGTGAGGTGGGGAACACTGAAGCTTTCTTT. The chain recombines TRBV20-1 with TRBJ1-1; D unclear. Between the trimmed V and J ends, which lost 3 bases and 1 base, there was a span of 15 bases. The germline CDR1 and CDR2 sequences are DFQATT and SNEGSKA (reference sequence). The CDR3 has 15 amino acids.

In this sample, this clonotype turned up many times. This rearrangement joins TRBV6-1 to TRBJ2-7; D is undetermined. This CDR3 comprises 14 residues. Between the trimmed V and J ends, which lost 6 bases and 4 bases, there was a span of 16 bases. Germline lookup yields CDR1 MNHNS and CDR2 SASEGT. For the CDR3, the DNA is TGTGCCAGCAGCGGGTCTCAATCAAATTACGAGCAGTACTTC. This gives the protein CASSGSQSNYEQYF.

A few counts support this clonotype. The chain carries TRBV29-1 and TRBJ2-3; no reliable D call. In germline, CDR1 is SQVTM, CDR2 ANQGSEA. The CDR3 loop spans 13 amino acids. Trimming removed 5 bases at V and 4 bases at J, with 13 bases between. CDR3 loop: CSVRSPSADTQYF. CDR3 DNA sequence: TGCAGCGTTCGGTCTCCCTCCGCAGATACGCAGTATTTT.

This clonotype was recorded at least ten times. This rearrangement joins TRBV5-4 to TRBJ1-4; 8 positions match TRBD1. The germline V gene encodes CDR1 SGHNT and CDR2 YYREEE (reference sequence). Trimming cost V 0 bases and J 4 bases; bases outside gene matches: 2. This CDR3 has 15 residues. The CDR3 loop is CASSLGQGHNEKLFF. The CDR3, as DNA: TGTGCCAGCAGCTTGGGACAGGGGCATAATGAAAAACTGTTTTTT.

The rearrangement links TRBV5-1 to TRBJ2-5, with 13 bases fitting TRBD2. CDR1 is SGHRS and CDR2 is YFSETQ in the germline V gene. This CDR3 region has 16 residues. V dropped 3 bases and J dropped 3; count of bases not matched to a gene: 5. The CDR3 nucleotides read TGCGCCAGCAGCTCGACTAGCGGGAGGAGAGAAGAGACCCAGTACTTC. Its protein is CASSSTSGRREETQYF.

In this sample, this clonotype turned up many times. CDR3 protein: CASSGTGDELDGYTF. The CDR3 DNA is TGTGCCAGCTCCGGGACAGGGGATGAACTAGATGGCTACACCTTC. The rearrangement links TRBV6-1 to TRBJ1-2; 10 nucleotides line up with TRBD1. The germline V gene has CDR1 MNHNS and CDR2 SASEGT. With 8 bases clipped from V and 6 bases from J, the junction kept 12 bases outside the gene matches. The CDR3 is made up of 15 amino acids.

As concerns this clonotype: A much larger clone lies a single base off, so this may be a read error. The chain couples TRBV6-1 to TRBJ2-5, with TRBD2 identical over 7 bases. TRBJ2-7 matches the DNA end more closely, so the J call is doubtful. Germline V gene data show CDR1 as MNHNS and CDR2 as SASEGT. The length of the CDR3 is 13 residues. The CDR3 sequence: CASSRAGRNEQYF. For the CDR3, the DNA is TGTGCCAGCAGTAGAGCGGGAAGGAACGAGCAGTACTTC.

V gene TRBV6-9 combines with J gene TRBJ2-7; possibly TRBD2 for D (5 bases). This CDR3 is 15 amino acids long. Germline V gives CDR1 MNHGY, CDR2 SVAAGI. Trimming cost V 3 bases and J 5 bases, with 17 bases left between them. The DNA of the CDR3 is TGTGCCAGCAGTTACGGCAGGACTCATCAGGACGAGCAGTACTTC. Protein: CASSYGRTHQDEQYF.

This clonotype has a handful of counts. V usage is TRBV27 and J usage is TRBJ2-4, with TRBD2 as a possible D gene (5 bases). The length of the CDR3 is 13 residues. V lost 4 bases and J 8 bases, leaving 12 bases between the germline ends. CDR1 is MNHEY and CDR2 is SMNVEV in the germline V gene (reference sequence). Here the CDR3 reads CASSSSWGDIQYF. In nucleotides, the CDR3 is TGTGCCAGCAGTTCAAGTTGGGGAGACATTCAGTACTTC.

This clonotype was seen many times. V usage is TRBV12-3 or TRBV12-4 and J usage is TRBJ1-5; TRBD1 might be the D (5 bases). V was shortened by 6 bases and J by 3 bases, with 12 bases between the two germline ends. The CDR3 length is 14 residues. The CDR3: CASSLGHFNQPQHF. Here the CDR3 DNA reads TGTGCCAGCAGCCTAGGACACTTCAATCAGCCCCAGCATTTT.

The chain uses TRBV15 and TRBJ1-1; TRBD1 is a possible D gene (5 bases). The CDR3 consists of 14 residues. In germline, CDR1 is LNHNV, CDR2 YYDKDF (reference sequence). Trimming removed 3 bases from V and 1 base from J, with 9 bases in between. The CDR3 sequence: CATSSLQENTEAFF. Written as DNA, the CDR3 is TGTGCCACCAGCAGCCTACAGGAGAACACTGAAGCTTTCTTT.

In its sample, this clonotype was seen many times. CDR3 DNA: TGTGCCAGCAGCTGGACGGTAGATGAGACCCAGTACTTC. Translation: CASSWTVDETQYF. This chain connects TRBV7-8 to TRBJ2-5, with no clear D. This CDR3 is 13 amino acids long. V lost 4 bases and J 5 bases, leaving 11 bases between the germline ends. The V gene's germline CDR1 is SGHVS and CDR2 FQNEAQ.

This clonotype was observed a handful of times. This rearrangement joins TRBV18 to TRBJ1-2; 7 nucleotides line up with TRBD1. Per germline, CDR1 KGHSH and CDR2 LQKENI. The CDR3 is made up of 17 amino acids. Trimming cost V 9 bases and J 5 bases; bases outside gene matches: 21. The CDR3 DNA sequence: TGTGCCAGTTCAGTTTCGGCAGGACAGGCGAGGGGGTATGGCTACACCTTC. Protein sequence: CASSVSAGQARGYGYTF. Drawing the rest from reference TRBV18 and TRBJ1-2, the complete variable domain is NAGVMQNPRHLVRRRGQEARLRCSPMKGHSHVYWYRQLPEEGLKFMVYLQKENIIDESGMPKERFSAEFPKEGPSILRIQQVVRGDSAAYFCASSVSAGQARGYGYTFGSGTRLTVV.

This clonotype was seen a few times. The V gene is TRBV28, the J gene TRBJ2-2, with D perhaps given as TRBD1 or TRBD2 (5 bases each). From germline, CDR1 is MDHEN and CDR2 SYDVKM. The germline V and J ends were trimmed by 10 bases and 7 bases, with 13 bases remaining between them. The CDR3 is made up of 12 amino acids. The CDR3 region has the DNA TGTGCCATGCTGACGGGGCGCGGGGAGCTGTTTTTT. Protein: CAMLTGRGELFF.

Ten or more counts support this clonotype. The V and J genes are TRBV5-6 and TRBJ1-6; 8 bases agree with TRBD1. The CDR3 has 16 amino acids. V lost 1 base and J lost 4; bases outside the gene matches: 4. Germline values: CDR1 SGHDT, CDR2 YYEEEE. This chain's CDR3 is CASSLSRQGYNSPLHF. The DNA of the CDR3 is TGTGCCAGCAGCTTGAGCAGACAGGGGTATAATTCACCCCTCCACTTT.

The J gene is TRBJ1-5, the V gene TRBV28; D may be TRBD1 (5 bases). V lost 7 bases, J lost 2 bases, and 15 bases lay in between. Germline CDR1 is MDHEN and CDR2 is SYDVKM. The CDR3 contains 15 residues. CDR3 sequence reads: CASINPGHGNQPQHF. CDR3 in DNA: TGTGCCAGCATCAACCCAGGGCACGGCAATCAGCCCCAGCATTTT.

V and J are TRBV24-1 and TRBJ2-6, with 12 positions matching TRBD1. The CDR3 sequence is 17 residues long. Germline V gives CDR1 KGHDR, CDR2 SFDVKD. After removal of 10 bases from V and 3 bases from J, the junction contained 9 bases not matched to a gene. The CDR3 bases are TGTGCCACTTCGGGACAGGGGGCTCGGCTTGGGGCCAACGTCCTGACTTTC. This encodes CATSGQGARLGANVLTF.

This clonotype has ten or more counts. The chain has TRBV5-6 and TRBJ1-2; a possible D gene is TRBD1 (6 bases). Trimming stripped 1 base from V and 7 bases from J, with 11 bases between. The germline gives CDR1 SGHDT, CDR2 YYEEEE. The CDR3 covers 13 residues. CDR3 loop: CASSLRGLVGYTF. In DNA form, the CDR3 reads TGTGCCAGCAGCTTGCGGGGGCTGGTTGGCTACACCTTC.

The chain has TRBV24-1 and TRBJ2-3; TRBD2 agrees at 12 bases. The CDR3 runs 17 residues. Germline values: CDR1 KGHDR, CDR2 SFDVKD. V shed 3 bases and J 5 bases; nucleotides not matched to a gene: 8. CDR3 bases: TGTGCCACCAGTGATCCGCAGACTAGCGGGAGATTAGATACGCAGTATTTT. This gives the protein CATSDPQTSGRLDTQYF.

This clonotype appeared many times. This chain uses TRBV6-1 with TRBJ1-1, with 8 bases identical to TRBD1. CDR1 is MNHNS and CDR2 is SASEGT in the germline V gene. V was pared by 5 bases and J by 3 bases, with 5 bases of the junction left unmatched. This CDR3 spans 14 amino acids. The CDR3 loop reads CASSHGQGYTEAFF. CDR3 sequence (DNA): TGTGCCAGCAGTCACGGACAGGGTTACACTGAAGCTTTCTTT.

As concerns this clonotype: This may be a read error, as it is one base from a much larger clone. The chain couples TRBV11-3 to TRBJ2-5; no clear D gene. This CDR3 has 12 amino acids. Per germline, CDR1 SGHNT and CDR2 YENEEA. CDR3 bases: TGTGCCAGCAGCCTAAACCAAGAGACCCGGTACTTC. Its protein product is CASSLNQETRYF.

This clonotype was seen a handful of times. The chain is built from TRBV7-9 and TRBJ1-1; 7 nucleotides line up with TRBD1. CDR1 and CDR2 (germline): SEHNR, FQNEAQ (reference sequence). Trimming took 5 bases from V and 1 from J; bases not matched to a gene: 7. This CDR3 contains 15 residues. CDR3 loop: CASSADRAGNTEAFF. The CDR3 region has the DNA TGTGCCAGCAGCGCAGACAGGGCGGGGAACACTGAAGCTTTCTTT.

This clonotype was recorded once. V usage is TRBV24-1 and J usage is TRBJ1-2, with a tentative D call TRBD1 (5 bases). This CDR3 spans 13 amino acids. Germline V gene lookup returns CDR1 KGHDR and CDR2 SFDVKD. V was shortened by 4 bases and J by 5 bases, with 10 bases between the two germline ends. CDR3 residues: CATSDGDRYGYTF. DNA of the CDR3: TGTGCCACCAGTGACGGTGACAGATATGGCTACACCTTC.